Ten or more counts support the clone carrying this TCR beta chain. This sample stems from a study of Graves' ophthalmopathy and Graves' hyperthyroidism. Researchers took RNA transcripts and amplified TCR beta CDR3 regions from them. The workflow started with a first-round RT-PCR run with HTBI primers and then moved on to a second-round multiplex PCR. TCRdb called the multiplex PCR reads again in MiXCR, with one record for every CDR3 protein. This table has around 1.1 million distinct CDR3 sequences, around a third appearing once. The sequencing input was peripheral blood or thyroid tissue (not recorded which). This TCR was sampled from an adult man with Graves' hyperthyroidism.

CDR3 sequence (DNA): TGCAGTGCTAAGTATTTAGCGGGGGGCTCGCTAAGGTACCAAGAGACCCAGTACTTC. Protein product: CSAKYLAGGSLRYQETQYF. The rearrangement uses TRBV20-1 and TRBJ2-5, with 10 bases fitting TRBD2. The CDR3 sequence is 19 residues long. Germline CDR1 is DFQATT and CDR2 is SNEGSKA (reference sequence). The V gene end was trimmed by 4 bases and the J gene end by 0 bases; junction bases not matched to a gene: 17.